A selection of T cell receptor beta chains follows, all from one sample in a study of blood T cell repertoires in COVID-19. Generated by immunoSEQ multiplex PCR, the TCRdb table keeps only in-frame clones and is missing some. This sample carries over 400,000 clones, approximately 90% of them seen once, and the ten largest clones take 6.5% to 9.5%. Sequenced input: PBMCs or T cells enriched from blood (not recorded which). The receptors originated from a woman in her sixties who had recovered from COVID-19. The CDR3 runs from the conserved cysteine through the conserved F or W. Each record gives: clone size, V gene, D gene, J gene, CDR3 DNA, CDR3 protein. The D gene is left open where the match is weak. Rows give clone size only sometimes, using once, few, many, or a class for an expanded clone.

>-|TRBV7-8|TRBD2|TRBJ2-3
TGTGCCAGCAGCTTCGCTCCAGCGGGGATCACAGATACGCAGTATTTT
CASSFAPAGITDTQYF
>once|TRBV2|-|TRBJ1-2
TGTGCCAGCAGTGAAACAGGGTACAATGGCTACACCTTC
CASSETGYNGYTF
>once|TRBV2|TRBD1|TRBJ1-6
TGTGCCAGCAGTGAAGGGGGACAGAGTCTGTTGAATTCACCCCTCCACTTT
CASSEGGQSLLNSPLHF
>-|TRBV29-1|-|TRBJ1-2
TGCAGCGTTGAAGATCTTGATGGCTACACCTTC
CSVEDLDGYTF
>-|TRBV5-1|-|TRBJ1-3
TGCGCCAGCAGCCCCGACAGATATTCTGGAAACACCATATATTTT
CASSPDRYSGNTIYF
>-|TRBV30|TRBD2|TRBJ2-2
TGTGCCTGGAGTGTAGCGGGGGCAGGCACCGGGGAGCTGTTTTTT
CAWSVAGAGTGELFF
>once|TRBV27|TRBD1|TRBJ1-5
TGTGCCAGCAGCCCGCCGGGACAGCCAAATCAGCCCCAGCATTTT
CASSPPGQPNQPQHF
>-|TRBV5-5|-|TRBJ2-5
TGTGCCAGCAGCTTGGGTAGAGGGGGACCGAGCTTCCAAGAGACCCAGTACTTC
CASSLGRGGPSFQETQYF
>-|TRBV7-9|-|TRBJ1-1
TGTGCCAGCAGCTTAGCAGGGAGGACTGAAGCTTTCTTT
CASSLAGRTEAFF
>-|TRBV25-1|TRBD1|TRBJ2-3
TGTGCCAGCAGCAGGGGGACAGGTGCGTCTAGCACAGATACGCAGTATTTT
CASSRGTGASSTDTQYF
>-|TRBV5-1|-|TRBJ1-1
TGCGCCAGCAGCTCCGGGACTCAAGCTTTCTTT
CASSSGTQAFF
>-|TRBV19|-|TRBJ1-1
TGTGCCAGTAGAAGCCCGGCGGGGGGAAACACTGAAGCTTTCTTT
CASRSPAGGNTEAFF
>-|TRBV7-2|-|TRBJ1-1
TGTGCCAGCCTCCGCGACAGGAACACTGAAGCTTTCTTT
CASLRDRNTEAFF
>-|TRBV6-5|TRBD1|TRBJ2-4
TGTGCCAGCAGTTACTACAGGGGGCCGGGCAAAAACATTCAGTACTTC
CASSYYRGPGKNIQYF
>-|TRBV6-4|TRBD1|TRBJ1-6
TGTGCCAGCAGTGTCGGGACAGCCAATTCACCCCTCCACTTT
CASSVGTANSPLHF
>-|TRBV5-1|TRBD1|TRBJ1-1
TGCGCCAGCAGGCTGGGGACAGGGGAGACTGAAGCTTTCTTT
CASRLGTGETEAFF
>-|TRBV3-1/TRBV3-2|-|TRBJ2-2
TGTGCCAGCAGCCGAGGGAACGGGGAGCTGTTTTTT
CASSRGNGELFF
>-|TRBV7-2|TRBD1|TRBJ1-3
TGTGCCAGCAGCTTTACACCGGGACAGTCAAACACCATATATTTT
CASSFTPGQSNTIYF
>-|TRBV10-3|-|TRBJ1-4
TGTGCCGCCGGGGTCGGAAATGAAAAACTGTTTTTT
CAAGVGNEKLFF
>-|TRBV9|TRBD1|TRBJ1-2
TGTGCCAGCGGCGCTGAGACAGGGCTCTTGGATGGCTACACCTTC
CASGAETGLLDGYTF
>once|TRBV10-1|-|TRBJ2-3
TGCGCCAGCAGTGAATCGCGGGGTCGCACAGATACGCAGTATTTT
CASSESRGRTDTQYF
>-|TRBV7-2|TRBD1|TRBJ1-1
TGTGCCAGCAGTACAGGGGCCCCGGGGACTGAAGCTTTCTTT
CASSTGAPGTEAFF
>-|TRBV4-1|TRBD1|TRBJ2-1
TGCGCCAGCAGCCAAGTAGGACAGGGGTCATACAATGAGCAGTTCTTC
CASSQVGQGSYNEQFF
>-|TRBV7-2|-|TRBJ1-3
TGTGCCAGCAGCTTTGCCAGGACAGCTGGAAACACCATATATTTT
CASSFARTAGNTIYF
>-|TRBV30|TRBD2|TRBJ2-1
TGTGCCTGGAGTAAACAACTAGCGGGGGATAACTATGAGCAGTTCTTC
CAWSKQLAGDNYEQFF
>few|TRBV5-1|TRBD1|TRBJ1-6
TGCGCCAGCAGCTTGGATGGGACAGGCAATTCACCCCTCCACTTT
CASSLDGTGNSPLHF
>-|TRBV6-1|TRBD1|TRBJ2-7
TGTGCCAGCAGTGACGACAGGGGGATTTTACTCTCCTACGAGCAGTACTTC
CASSDDRGILLSYEQYF
>-|TRBV24-1|TRBD1|TRBJ2-5
TGTGCCACCAGTGATTTGGGGACAGGGGTAGAGACCCAGTACTTC
CATSDLGTGVETQYF
>once|TRBV18|TRBD2|TRBJ2-1
TGTGCCAGCTCACCACCGGGACTAGGCGGGATATACAGCTCCTACAATGAGCAGTTCTTC
CASSPPGLGGIYSSYNEQFF
>once|TRBV3-1/TRBV3-2|TRBD1|TRBJ1-2
TGTGCCAGCAGCCAGGGACAGGGGGCAGGCGGCTACACCTTC
CASSQGQGAGGYTF
>-|TRBV27|TRBD1|TRBJ2-3
TGTGCCAGCAGGGCTACAGGGGCGATCACAGATACGCAGTATTTT
CASRATGAITDTQYF
>-|TRBV12-3/TRBV12-4|-|TRBJ2-2
TGTGCCAGCAGTTTCTCGGGGGAGCTGTTTTTT
CASSFSGELFF
>-|TRBV18|TRBD1|TRBJ1-5
TGTGCCAGCTCACGATCTACAGGGGATAGCAATCAGCCCCAGCATTTT
CASSRSTGDSNQPQHF
>-|TRBV18|-|TRBJ2-2
TGTGCCAGCTCACCCCTCAGGAACACCGGGGAGCTGTTTTTT
CASSPLRNTGELFF
>-|TRBV5-4|TRBD1|TRBJ2-2
TGTGCCAGCAGCTTGGGGGGACAGGGGGCCGGGGAGCTGTTTTTT
CASSLGGQGAGELFF
>few|TRBV10-2|-|TRBJ1-6
TGCGCCAGCAGTGATGGAGGGGTCTATAATTCACCCCTCCACTTT
CASSDGGVYNSPLHF
>-|TRBV4-1|TRBD1|TRBJ1-1
TGCGCCAGCAGCCAAGATTTTCCAGGGGGGAACACTGAAGCTTTCTTT
CASSQDFPGGNTEAFF
>-|TRBV6-5|TRBD1|TRBJ1-2
TGTGCCAGCACCGGGACAGGGTTCCTGTATGGCTACACCTTC
CASTGTGFLYGYTF
>-|TRBV5-1|-|TRBJ1-6
TGCGCCAGCAGCCTCACTCCCCAGGACAGCAGCTCCTATAATTCACCCCTCCACTTT
CASSLTPQDSSSYNSPLHF
>-|TRBV4-1|-|TRBJ2-3
TGCGCCAGCAGCCCGCCAGGGGTCACAGATACGCAGTATTTT
CASSPPGVTDTQYF
>-|TRBV7-2|TRBD1|TRBJ1-1
TGTGCCAGCAGCTCCCAGGGGGTCACTGAAGCTTTCTTT
CASSSQGVTEAFF
>-|TRBV24-1|TRBD1|TRBJ1-2
TGTGCCACCAGTGCCGCCCCCGGGACAGGGGGCCCTAACTATGGCTACACCTTC
CATSAAPGTGGPNYGYTF
>few|TRBV24-1|TRBD1|TRBJ2-2
TGTGCCACCAGTGATTCCCCGGACAGGGCGACAAACGGGGAGCTGTTTTTT
CATSDSPDRATNGELFF
>few|TRBV27|TRBD1|TRBJ1-6
TGTGCCAGCAGTCGCCCGGACAGGGGGCCATTAAAGAGCTCACCCCTCCACTTT
CASSRPDRGPLKSSPLHF
>once|TRBV2|TRBD1|TRBJ2-3
TGTGCCAGCAGTGAGGGGACAGGGCTGGGTGATACGCAGTATTTT
CASSEGTGLGDTQYF
>-|TRBV5-1|TRBD1|TRBJ1-2
TGCGCCAGCAGCTTAGGGACAGGGCAGGGCTATGGCTACACCTTC
CASSLGTGQGYGYTF
>-|TRBV3-1/TRBV3-2|TRBD1|TRBJ1-2
TGTGCCAGCAGCCAAGGGTTCCAGGGGGCCTGGGGCTATGGCTACACCTTC
CASSQGFQGAWGYGYTF
>-|TRBV7-2|-|TRBJ1-6
TGTGCCAGCAGCCTAGAGGGACTGCTTAATTCACCCCTCCACTTT
CASSLEGLLNSPLHF
>-|TRBV29-1|TRBD1|TRBJ1-2
TGCAGCGTTGCGGACAGGGGGCTCTATGGCTACACCTTC
CSVADRGLYGYTF
>-|TRBV5-6|TRBD1|TRBJ2-1
TGTGCCAGCAGCCCGACAGGGGTTGAGCAGTTCTTC
CASSPTGVEQFF
>many|TRBV5-1|-|TRBJ1-1
TGCGCCAGCAGCTTGGAGTTGATGGCAACTGAAGCTTTCTTT
CASSLELMATEAFF
>-|TRBV7-8|TRBD1|TRBJ1-2
TGTGCCAGCAGCATCTCTGGACAGGGGGCCTCCTATGGCTACACCTTC
CASSISGQGASYGYTF
>-|TRBV27|TRBD1|TRBJ2-1
TGTGCCAGCAGTTCCTCAGGGGGTCATGAGCAGTTCTTC
CASSSSGGHEQFF
>-|TRBV19|-|TRBJ1-1
TGTGCCAGTACCCCAAGGGAGGGGAACACTGAAGCTTTCTTT
CASTPREGNTEAFF
>-|TRBV2|TRBD2|TRBJ2-3
TGTGCCAGCAGTGATGGTGCGGGGGTAGTTACGCAGTATTTT
CASSDGAGVVTQYF
>-|TRBV12-3/TRBV12-4|TRBD2|TRBJ2-2
TGTGCCGATGGGGGGGTCACCGGGGAGCTGTTTTTT
CADGGVTGELFF
>-|TRBV7-8|-|TRBJ1-5
TGTGCCAGCAGCCCCGGGGGGGCATACAATCAGCCCCAGCATTTT
CASSPGGAYNQPQHF
>-|TRBV11-2|TRBD1|TRBJ2-5
TGTGCCAGCAGCCCGGGACAGATCAGGGAGACCCAGTACTTC
CASSPGQIRETQYF
>-|TRBV24-1|TRBD1|TRBJ1-5
TGTGCCACCAGTGTCGCGGGACAGGACAATCAGCCCCAGCATTTT
CATSVAGQDNQPQHF